This T cell receptor (beta chain) was found in a study of blood T cell repertoires in COVID-19. Looking at the study overall: PBMCs, B-cell-depleted T cells, or T cells were the source of the cDNA or gDNA that made up the material.

After removal of 6 bases from V and 2 bases from J, the junction contained 6 bases not matched to a gene. CDR3 size: 14 residues. Per germline, CDR1 SNHLY and CDR2 FYNNEI. This clone is a singleton in its sample. Assay: immunoSEQ multiplex PCR; the TCRdb copy retains only in-frame clones and omits some. Of under 200,000 clones listed, around nine tenths are singletons. The chain recombines TRBV2 with TRBJ2-5, with 7 bases that match TRBD1. Input material: peripheral blood. The sequence derives from a man aged 60 to 75 with active or convalescent COVID-19. The CDR3 protein is CASRSGTVQETQYF. The CDR3 region has the DNA TGTGCCAGCAGATCCGGGACAGTTCAAGAGACCCAGTACTTC.